This is a list of T cell receptor beta chains from one sample in a study of cytomegalovirus exposure and HLA in healthy donors. TCRdb keeps only in-frame clones here, not all; method: immunoSEQ multiplex PCR. The repertoire includes about 130,000 clones, under 85% of them detected once, and roughly 3% sits in the top ten. The material sequenced was PBMCs. All receptors derive from a man younger than 45 in good health and CMV-seronegative. Both conserved end residues are part of each CDR3. Each record gives: CDR3 protein, CDR3 DNA, D gene, V gene, J gene, clone size. D genes are given only for firm matches. Clone sizes are given selectively: once, few, many, or a class where the clone is expanded.

CDR3 protein: CASRTGNTGELFF
CDR3 DNA: TGTGCCAGCAGAACAGGGAACACCGGGGAGCTGTTTTTT
D gene: -
V gene: TRBV6-5
J gene: TRBJ2-2
clone size: -

CDR3 protein: CASSVLPNLGGETQYF
CDR3 DNA: TGTGCCAGCAGCGTCCTCCCCAATTTAGGGGGAGAGACCCAGTACTTC
D gene: -
V gene: TRBV9
J gene: TRBJ2-5
clone size: -

CDR3 protein: CASGSSPNYGYTF
CDR3 DNA: TGTGCCAGCGGTTCCAGTCCTAACTATGGCTACACCTTC
D gene: -
V gene: TRBV28
J gene: TRBJ1-2
clone size: -

CDR3 protein: CASSPGGSPRGNEQFF
CDR3 DNA: TGTGCCAGCTCACCAGGCGGATCCCCCCGGGGCAATGAGCAGTTCTTC
D gene: -
V gene: TRBV18
J gene: TRBJ2-1
clone size: few

CDR3 protein: CASSPSQMNTEAFF
CDR3 DNA: TGTGCCAGCTCACCTTCCCAGATGAACACTGAAGCTTTCTTT
D gene: -
V gene: TRBV18
J gene: TRBJ1-1
clone size: -

CDR3 protein: CASSPLESVSPLHF
CDR3 DNA: TGTGCCAGCAGCCCCCTCGAGTCTGTTTCACCCCTCCACTTT
D gene: -
V gene: TRBV2
J gene: TRBJ1-6
clone size: -

CDR3 protein: CANDRITDTQYF
CDR3 DNA: TGTGCCAACGACAGAATCACAGATACGCAGTATTTT
D gene: -
V gene: TRBV19
J gene: TRBJ2-3
clone size: -

CDR3 protein: CASSLIPGQFYTEAFF
CDR3 DNA: TGTGCCAGCAGTTTAATTCCCGGACAGTTCTATACTGAAGCTTTCTTT
D gene: -
V gene: TRBV27
J gene: TRBJ1-1
clone size: -

CDR3 protein: CASSWTGAAFGYTF
CDR3 DNA: TGTGCCAGCAGTTGGACAGGGGCAGCTTTCGGCTACACCTTC
D gene: TRBD1
V gene: TRBV7-9
J gene: TRBJ1-2
clone size: few

CDR3 protein: CASSFEGGPYEQYF
CDR3 DNA: TGTGCCAGCAGCTTCGAGGGGGGGCCCTACGAGCAGTACTTC
D gene: -
V gene: TRBV5-4
J gene: TRBJ2-7
clone size: few

CDR3 protein: CASSLGQGDNAYEQYF
CDR3 DNA: TGCGCCAGCAGCTTGGGTCAAGGGGATAATGCCTACGAGCAGTACTTC
D gene: -
V gene: TRBV5-1
J gene: TRBJ2-7
clone size: few

CDR3 protein: CASSREPNTEAFF
CDR3 DNA: TGTGCCAGTAGTAGGGAGCCGAACACTGAAGCTTTCTTT
D gene: -
V gene: TRBV19
J gene: TRBJ1-1
clone size: once

CDR3 protein: CASRPRLSYEQYF
CDR3 DNA: TGTGCCTCACGGCCTCGACTCAGTTACGAGCAGTACTTC
D gene: -
V gene: TRBV30
J gene: TRBJ2-7
clone size: -

CDR3 protein: CASSQDQGTGANVLTF
CDR3 DNA: TGCGCCAGCAGCCAAGATCAGGGGACCGGGGCCAACGTCCTGACTTTC
D gene: -
V gene: TRBV4-1
J gene: TRBJ2-6
clone size: few

CDR3 protein: CASSLGGGAGPFEAFF
CDR3 DNA: TGTGCCAGCAGCTTGGGGGGAGGAGCCGGGCCCTTTGAAGCTTTCTTT
D gene: -
V gene: TRBV5-4
J gene: TRBJ1-1
clone size: -

CDR3 protein: CASSTSLNEKLFF
CDR3 DNA: TGCGCCAGCAGCACCTCTCTAAATGAAAAACTGTTTTTT
D gene: -
V gene: TRBV4-3
J gene: TRBJ1-4
clone size: -

CDR3 protein: CASKNRGSGETQYF
CDR3 DNA: TGTGCCAGCAAGAACAGGGGGTCGGGTGAGACCCAGTACTTC
D gene: TRBD1
V gene: TRBV7-8
J gene: TRBJ2-5
clone size: -

CDR3 protein: CAWSITRRQVRTAYTGELFF
CDR3 DNA: TGTGCCTGGAGTATTACCCGCCGACAGGTCCGCACAGCATACACCGGGGAGCTGTTTTTT
D gene: -
V gene: TRBV30
J gene: TRBJ2-2
clone size: -

CDR3 protein: CASSFDRGGTEAFF
CDR3 DNA: TGTGCCAGCAGCTTTGACAGGGGGGGCACTGAAGCTTTCTTT
D gene: TRBD1
V gene: TRBV7-6
J gene: TRBJ1-1
clone size: once

CDR3 protein: CASSSGRTGLPEHEQYF
CDR3 DNA: TGTGCCAGCAGCTCTGGACGAACCGGACTACCGGAGCACGAGCAGTACTTC
D gene: -
V gene: TRBV7-9
J gene: TRBJ2-7
clone size: -

CDR3 protein: CASSFALRQGLGLGTQYF
CDR3 DNA: TGTGCCAGCAGTTTTGCTCTCAGGCAGGGGCTTGGATTAGGGACCCAGTACTTC
D gene: -
V gene: TRBV28
J gene: TRBJ2-5
clone size: -

CDR3 protein: CASSLGTGSSSYEQYF
CDR3 DNA: TGCGCCAGCAGCTTGGGTACAGGGTCTAGCTCCTACGAGCAGTACTTC
D gene: -
V gene: TRBV5-1
J gene: TRBJ2-7
clone size: -

CDR3 protein: CASSYSLRETQYF
CDR3 DNA: TGTGCCAGCAGTTACTCACTTAGAGAGACCCAGTACTTC
D gene: -
V gene: TRBV6-5
J gene: TRBJ2-5
clone size: few

CDR3 protein: CASSVDAGSTDTQYF
CDR3 DNA: TGTGCCAGCAGCGTAGATGCGGGGAGCACAGATACGCAGTATTTT
D gene: -
V gene: TRBV9
J gene: TRBJ2-3
clone size: -

CDR3 protein: CAWSVRWDQGAGYTF
CDR3 DNA: TGTGCCTGGAGTGTACGGTGGGATCAGGGGGCTGGCTACACCTTC
D gene: TRBD1
V gene: TRBV30
J gene: TRBJ1-2
clone size: -

CDR3 protein: CASSPRPTTGVFTEAFF
CDR3 DNA: TGTGCCAGCAGCCCCCGCCCGACGACAGGGGTTTTCACTGAAGCTTTCTTT
D gene: TRBD1
V gene: TRBV9
J gene: TRBJ1-1
clone size: -

CDR3 protein: CASSPAGITFAEKLFF
CDR3 DNA: TGCGCCAGCAGCCCTGCCGGGATTACTTTCGCTGAAAAACTGTTTTTT
D gene: -
V gene: TRBV4-3
J gene: TRBJ1-4
clone size: -

CDR3 protein: CSVLYLAGGTDTQYF
CDR3 DNA: TGCAGCGTCCTATACCTAGCGGGAGGCACAGATACGCAGTATTTT
D gene: TRBD2
V gene: TRBV29-1
J gene: TRBJ2-3
clone size: -

CDR3 protein: CASSQELNSWFYEQYF
CDR3 DNA: TGCGCCAGCAGCCAAGAACTCAATTCCTGGTTCTACGAGCAGTACTTC
D gene: -
V gene: TRBV4-3
J gene: TRBJ2-7
clone size: -

CDR3 protein: CASSWGDSRDEQYF
CDR3 DNA: TGTGCCAGCAGTTGGGGGGACAGCCGGGACGAGCAGTACTTC
D gene: -
V gene: TRBV6-6
J gene: TRBJ2-7
clone size: -

CDR3 protein: CASGTQGDEQFF
CDR3 DNA: TGTGCTAGTGGTACCCAGGGGGATGAGCAGTTCTTC
D gene: TRBD1
V gene: TRBV12-5
J gene: TRBJ2-1
clone size: -

CDR3 protein: CASSLEGGGHNSNQPQHF
CDR3 DNA: TGTGCCAGCAGCTTAGAGGGGGGTGGGCATAATAGCAATCAGCCCCAGCATTTT
D gene: -
V gene: TRBV11-2
J gene: TRBJ1-5
clone size: -

CDR3 protein: CASSYSTGFIAEQYF
CDR3 DNA: TGTGCCAGCAGTTACTCGACTGGATTTATAGCCGAGCAGTACTTC
D gene: -
V gene: TRBV6-5
J gene: TRBJ2-7
clone size: -

CDR3 protein: CASTQDSLNTEAFF
CDR3 DNA: TGTGCCAGCACACAGGACAGCTTGAACACTGAAGCTTTCTTT
D gene: -
V gene: TRBV7-9
J gene: TRBJ1-1
clone size: -

CDR3 protein: CASSLGLGGGNQPQHF
CDR3 DNA: TGTGCCAGCAGCTTGGGGTTGGGAGGAGGCAATCAGCCCCAGCATTTT
D gene: -
V gene: TRBV5-7
J gene: TRBJ1-5
clone size: -

CDR3 protein: CASTGQTYNQPQHF
CDR3 DNA: TGTGCCAGCACGGGACAGACCTACAATCAGCCCCAGCATTTT
D gene: TRBD1
V gene: TRBV2
J gene: TRBJ1-5
clone size: -

CDR3 protein: CASSVRGGILQETQYF
CDR3 DNA: TGTGCCAGCAGCGTCCGCGGGGGTATTCTGCAAGAGACCCAGTACTTC
D gene: TRBD2
V gene: TRBV9
J gene: TRBJ2-5
clone size: -

CDR3 protein: CASSEAPGTQYF
CDR3 DNA: TGTGCCAGCAGTGAAGCGCCAGGGACCCAGTACTTC
D gene: -
V gene: TRBV6-1
J gene: TRBJ2-5
clone size: -

CDR3 protein: CASSHTGTAELVSFF
CDR3 DNA: TGTGCCAGCAGTCACACCGGGACAGCCGAATTGGTCTCTTTCTTT
D gene: TRBD1
V gene: TRBV6-6
J gene: TRBJ1-1
clone size: -

CDR3 protein: CASSSSLTGSETQYF
CDR3 DNA: TGTGCCAGCAGTTCCTCTTTGACAGGTTCGGAGACCCAGTACTTC
D gene: -
V gene: TRBV28
J gene: TRBJ2-5
clone size: -

CDR3 protein: CASSFYRDNSPLHF
CDR3 DNA: TGTGCCAGCAGTTTTTACAGGGATAATTCACCCCTCCACTTT
D gene: -
V gene: TRBV28
J gene: TRBJ1-6
clone size: -

CDR3 protein: CASSWTSGSNEQFF
CDR3 DNA: TGTGCCAGCTCATGGACTAGCGGGAGTAATGAGCAGTTCTTC
D gene: TRBD2
V gene: TRBV27
J gene: TRBJ2-1
clone size: -

CDR3 protein: CASRTSGRSYEQYF
CDR3 DNA: TGTGCCAGTAGGACTAGCGGGAGGTCCTACGAGCAGTACTTC
D gene: TRBD2
V gene: TRBV28
J gene: TRBJ2-7
clone size: once

CDR3 protein: CAIKWDRDVSEAFF
CDR3 DNA: TGCGCCATCAAATGGGACAGGGACGTCAGTGAAGCTTTCTTT
D gene: TRBD1
V gene: TRBV10-2
J gene: TRBJ1-1
clone size: once

CDR3 protein: CSVIRTGGTDTQYF
CDR3 DNA: TGCAGCGTTATCCGGACAGGGGGCACAGATACGCAGTATTTT
D gene: TRBD1
V gene: TRBV29-1
J gene: TRBJ2-3
clone size: -

CDR3 protein: CASSFRDRSTDTQYF
CDR3 DNA: TGTGCCAGCAGCTTCCGGGACAGAAGCACAGATACGCAGTATTTT
D gene: TRBD1
V gene: TRBV7-6
J gene: TRBJ2-3
clone size: once

CDR3 protein: CARNKGTSPSTNTGELFF
CDR3 DNA: TGTGCCAGGAATAAGGGGACTAGCCCATCAACGAACACCGGGGAGCTGTTTTTT
D gene: TRBD2
V gene: TRBV9
J gene: TRBJ2-2
clone size: -

CDR3 protein: CASSFLAGGHTDTQYF
CDR3 DNA: TGTGCCAGTAGCTTCCTAGCGGGGGGTCACACAGATACGCAGTATTTT
D gene: TRBD2
V gene: TRBV19
J gene: TRBJ2-3
clone size: -

CDR3 protein: CAINPGQGARSPLHF
CDR3 DNA: TGTGCCATCAACCCGGGCCAGGGGGCGCGATCACCCCTCCACTTT
D gene: TRBD1
V gene: TRBV10-3
J gene: TRBJ1-6
clone size: -

CDR3 protein: CASSIDGPRGQGSYNEQFF
CDR3 DNA: TGTGCCAGTAGTATAGACGGTCCTCGGGGACAGGGGTCCTACAATGAGCAGTTCTTC
D gene: TRBD1
V gene: TRBV19
J gene: TRBJ2-1
clone size: once